The source of this TCR beta chain is a study of T cell changes during pregnancy in multiple sclerosis. Germline loops: CDR1 SNHLY, CDR2 FYNNEI. The CDR3 runs 11 residues. V was trimmed by 7 bases and J by 3 bases, leaving 6 bases between them. TCRdb's copy holds only in-frame clones and misses some; the assay was immunoSEQ multiplex PCR. This repertoire shows under 120,000 clones, approximately 90% found once; its top ten account for around 3.5%. The rearrangement uses TRBV2 and TRBJ1-1; D is unclear. The sequenced sample was peripheral blood, obtained after pregnancy. This sequence originates from a female donor with multiple sclerosis, enrolled in a pregnancy study. The CDR3 protein is CASIGDTEAFF. In DNA, the CDR3 is TGTGCCAGCATCGGGGACACTGAAGCTTTCTTT.